This section outlines one T cell receptor (beta chain) sequence together with its context. What it binds is unknown. Unmatched junction bases numbered 11, after V lost 0 bases and J lost 5 bases. Germline V gene lookup returns CDR1 SGDLS and CDR2 YYNGEE. The CDR3 loop spans 17 amino acids. The data were obtained in a study of T cell responses to AZD1222 COVID-19 vaccine. Study-wide results and caveats: Clonal diversity may have been underestimated, and the donors were mostly white British, with more females than males.

This table comes from immunoSEQ multiplex PCR, and its TCRdb copy is limited to in-frame clones, with some not included. The profile shows 120,000 to 150,000 clones, roughly 88% of them singletons. The chain combines TRBV9 with TRBJ2-1; 7 positions agree with TRBD2. The receptor was isolated from an adult in good health. The sequences come from peripheral blood, collected on day 0 of AZD1222 vaccination. The CDR3 sequence is CASSVDFKRERNNEQFF. The CDR3 nucleotides are TGTGCCAGCAGCGTAGATTTTAAGCGGGAAAGAAACAATGAGCAGTTCTTC. The full variable domain, with the rest looked up from reference TRBV9 and TRBJ2-1, is DSGVTQTPKHLITATGQRVTLRCSPRSGDLSVYWYQQSLDQGLQFLIQYYNGEERAKGNILERFSAQQFPDLHSELNLSSLELGDSALYFCASSVDFKRERNNEQFFGPGTRLTVL.